The rows below give T cell receptor beta chains drawn from one sample of a study of regulatory T cells in long-lasting Graves disease. TCRdb recomputed calls from the multiplex PCR reads with MiXCR, one row per CDR3 protein. The sample has around 450,000 distinct CDR3 sequences; 14% to 15% are singletons. These data also featured in a second study, about T cells in Graves' hyperthyroidism and ophthalmopathy.

Sequences were derived from peripheral blood mononuclear cells (PBMCs), sampled at new diagnosis, from a patient treated with antithyroid drugs. The receptors shown here come from a woman younger than 45 with Graves disease. CDR3s include the opening cysteine and the closing phenylalanine or tryptophan. D genes are given only for firm matches. Size tells how often a clone was seen (once, few, many) or the class of an expanded clone, and some rows leave it out.

cdr3_nt | cdr3_aa | j_call | v_call | d_call | clone_size
TGTGCCAGCAACCCGACAGGGGGCAACTATGGCTACACCTTC | CASNPTGGNYGYTF | TRBJ1-2 | TRBV7-8 | TRBD1 | few
TGTGCCTGGAGCCGCGAGGGGGCCAATGAGCAGTTCTTC | CAWSREGANEQFF | TRBJ2-1 | TRBV30 | TRBD1 | many
TGTGCCAGCAGTTTGCCGTCACTATACACTGAAGCTTTCTTT | CASSLPSLYTEAFF | TRBJ1-1 | TRBV28 | NA | many
TGTGCCAGCTGGGGCCAGGGGGACTATGGCTACACCTTC | CASWGQGDYGYTF | TRBJ1-2 | TRBV28 | TRBD1 | many
TGTGCCAGCAGTTACTCGACACGTGAAGCTTTCTTT | CASSYSTREAFF | TRBJ1-1 | TRBV6-6 | NA | few
TGTGCCAGCAGCCATCAGATACCCCTAGCGGGAAGAACAGATACGCAGTATTTT | CASSHQIPLAGRTDTQYF | TRBJ2-3 | TRBV3-1 | TRBD2 | few
TGTGCCAGCAGTTTATTGCCTCTCTACACTGAAGCTTTCTTT | CASSLLPLYTEAFF | TRBJ1-1 | TRBV27 | NA | many
TGTGCCAGCAGAAAAAGAACTAGCGGGCTTTACAATGAGCAGTTCTTC | CASRKRTSGLYNEQFF | TRBJ2-1 | TRBV6-2/TRBV6-3 | TRBD2 | NA
TGTGCCAGCAGCCAAGGGACAGGTTTCAACGAGCAGTACTTC | CASSQGTGFNEQYF | TRBJ2-7 | TRBV3-1 | TRBD1 | many
TGTGCCAGCAGCTATTTAACCCCTAGACAGGGGTGGGCCAAAAACATTCAGTACTTC | CASSYLTPRQGWAKNIQYF | TRBJ2-4 | TRBV28 | TRBD1 | NA
TGCGCCAGCAGCCAAGTGGGCGGGGATAGCACAGATACGCAGTATTTT | CASSQVGGDSTDTQYF | TRBJ2-3 | TRBV4-1 | NA | few
TGTGCCAGCAGCTGGGGGACAGACACCGGGGAGCTGTTTTTT | CASSWGTDTGELFF | TRBJ2-2 | TRBV5-6 | TRBD1 | few
TGTGCCAGCAGCCCGACCGGGATTAGTACAGATACGCAGTATTTT | CASSPTGISTDTQYF | TRBJ2-3 | TRBV13 | NA | NA
TGTGCCACCAGTGATTCGATCCCCAGGGGAGCCAACTATGGCTACACCTTC | CATSDSIPRGANYGYTF | TRBJ1-2 | TRBV24-1 | NA | many
TGCAGTGCTAGAGAAACCCGGACAGGGAGAGGCGGGGAGCTGTTTTTT | CSARETRTGRGGELFF | TRBJ2-2 | TRBV20-1 | TRBD1 | few
TGTGCCAGCACCAGGACTAGCGGGTACGAGCAGTACTTC | CASTRTSGYEQYF | TRBJ2-7 | TRBV6-1 | TRBD2 | many
TGCAGCCCCGGGGGGGAGAGGGGGCAAGAGACCCAGTACTTC | CSPGGERGQETQYF | TRBJ2-5 | TRBV20-1 | TRBD2 | many
TGTGCCAGCAGCAACCCAGGAGTAGATACGCAGTATTTT | CASSNPGVDTQYF | TRBJ2-3 | TRBV9 | NA | few
TGTGCCAGCAGCCAAGTCCCCATGGGGGCGGGAACTTTCTTT | CASSQVPMGAGTFF | TRBJ1-1 | TRBV14 | NA | NA
TGTGCCAGCAGCTTAGGGGACTCCGTGCAGTACTTC | CASSLGDSVQYF | TRBJ2-7 | TRBV11-1 | NA | many
TGTGCCACCAGTGGTCTGCGGGAGGGAGTCTACGAGCAGTACTTC | CATSGLREGVYEQYF | TRBJ2-7 | TRBV24-1 | TRBD2 | few
TGTGCCAGCAGTTTAGAGCCTAGCGGGAGGTGGTCAGATACGCAGTATTTT | CASSLEPSGRWSDTQYF | TRBJ2-3 | TRBV12-3/TRBV12-4 | TRBD2 | NA
TGCGCCAGCAGCTCGGGTATCTCCTCCATGGACGAGCAGTACTTC | CASSSGISSMDEQYF | TRBJ2-7 | TRBV5-1 | NA | many
TGTGCCAGCCTACGACCCACGGGGACAGGGGGCCCCGAGCAGTACTTC | CASLRPTGTGGPEQYF | TRBJ2-7 | TRBV28 | TRBD1 | many
TGTGCCAGCAGCCCTGGGACGGGACAGGGGGATTACAATGAGCAGTTCTTC | CASSPGTGQGDYNEQFF | TRBJ2-1 | TRBV7-9 | TRBD1 | NA
TGTGCCACCAGCAGAGATCGGGTAGCGGGAAGGCATGAGCAGTTCTTC | CATSRDRVAGRHEQFF | TRBJ2-1 | TRBV15 | TRBD2 | NA
TGTGCCAGCAGTTACGAGGACAGGGGCAATCAGCCCCAGCATTTT | CASSYEDRGNQPQHF | TRBJ1-5 | TRBV6-2/TRBV6-3 | TRBD1 | NA
TGCAGTGCCCTACTGGGGGGAAGCGGGAGGCTCGAGCAGTACTTC | CSALLGGSGRLEQYF | TRBJ2-7 | TRBV20-1 | TRBD2 | NA
TGCAGTGCTAGAGGTGGGGGACAGCAGAAAGAGACCCAGTACTTC | CSARGGGQQKETQYF | TRBJ2-5 | TRBV20-1 | TRBD1 | NA
TGTGCCAGCAGCCCCCTTCAGCGGGAGGGCGTATCCTACAATGAGCAGTTCTTC | CASSPLQREGVSYNEQFF | TRBJ2-1 | TRBV27 | TRBD2 | many
TGTGCCAACACCCATACAGGGGCGGGCACCGGGGAGCTGTTTTTT | CANTHTGAGTGELFF | TRBJ2-2 | TRBV28 | TRBD1 | few
TGCAGTGCTCTTCCTATTCCTAGCGGGGGAAGCACAGATACGCAGTATTTT | CSALPIPSGGSTDTQYF | TRBJ2-3 | TRBV20-1 | TRBD2 | many
TGTGCCAGCAGCCAAGATCCCACAGGGCCCCAGCATTTT | CASSQDPTGPQHF | TRBJ1-5 | TRBV3-1 | NA | many
TGTGCCAGCAGTCCCGGGACAGTTCAAGAGACCCAGTACTTC | CASSPGTVQETQYF | TRBJ2-5 | TRBV12-3/TRBV12-4 | TRBD1 | many
TGTGCTAGTGGTTTGTTCGGCCCCGATGGCTACACCTTC | CASGLFGPDGYTF | TRBJ1-2 | TRBV12-5 | NA | NA
TGTGCCAGCACTTCTGGGGGCAACACTGAAGCTTTCTTT | CASTSGGNTEAFF | TRBJ1-1 | TRBV27 | NA | many
TGTGCCAGCAGCGGCGGGACTAGCGGGAAAGGCTCCTACAATGAGCAGTTCTTC | CASSGGTSGKGSYNEQFF | TRBJ2-1 | TRBV7-9 | TRBD2 | many
TGTGCCAGCAGTTTACCCCTAGCGTCCACCGGGGAGCTGTTTTTT | CASSLPLASTGELFF | TRBJ2-2 | TRBV28 | NA | many
TGTGCCAGCAGCTTAGCTGGAGCGGGCCTGAGAAACACCATATATTTT | CASSLAGAGLRNTIYF | TRBJ1-3 | TRBV7-2 | NA | once
TGTGCCAGTAGGCAGGCCTCCGCGGGGAACACTGAAGCTTTCTTT | CASRQASAGNTEAFF | TRBJ1-1 | TRBV28 | NA | many
TGCAGTGCTAGCGACCATGGCTACACCTTC | CSASDHGYTF | TRBJ1-2 | TRBV20-1 | NA | NA
TGTGCCAGTAGTATCTCCCTGACTAGCGGGATCTACAATGAGCAGTTCTTC | CASSISLTSGIYNEQFF | TRBJ2-1 | TRBV19 | TRBD2 | few
TGCGCCAGCAGCTCTGGACTAGCGGGCACCCCCTCCTACGAGCAGTACTTC | CASSSGLAGTPSYEQYF | TRBJ2-7 | TRBV5-1 | TRBD2 | many
TGCGCCAGCAGCTTGCTCCTAGCGGGAGACGCAGAGACCCAGTACTTC | CASSLLLAGDAETQYF | TRBJ2-5 | TRBV5-1 | TRBD2 | many
TGTGCCAGCAGCCCCATCACCTTGGACAGGTTTTATGGCTACACCTTC | CASSPITLDRFYGYTF | TRBJ1-2 | TRBV14 | TRBD1 | NA
TGTGCCAGTAGCGACGCAGGGGGAATGTCGAGATCACCCCTCCACTTT | CASSDAGGMSRSPLHF | TRBJ1-6 | TRBV19 | TRBD1 | few
TGTGCCAGCAAACAGGGGGTGGGCAATCAGCCCCAGCATTTT | CASKQGVGNQPQHF | TRBJ1-5 | TRBV6-1 | TRBD1 | many
TGTGCCAGCAACCGACGGACTAACAATGAGCAGTTCTTC | CASNRRTNNEQFF | TRBJ2-1 | TRBV5-4 | NA | many
TGCAGCGTCGCCCCGTTGACCTACAATGAGCAGTTCTTC | CSVAPLTYNEQFF | TRBJ2-1 | TRBV29-1 | NA | few
TGTGCCACCGAGGGGCGCCGGTCGAGACTAGCGGGAGGCCTGGGAGAGACCCAGTACTTC | CATEGRRSRLAGGLGETQYF | TRBJ2-5 | TRBV15 | TRBD2 | NA
TGCGCCAGCAGCCTGTTAGCACACGCGAACACCGGGGAGCTGTTTTTT | CASSLLAHANTGELFF | TRBJ2-2 | TRBV5-1 | NA | NA
TGTGCCAGCTCACCGGGCATGGTTGGTGGCTACACCTTC | CASSPGMVGGYTF | TRBJ1-2 | TRBV6-2/TRBV6-3 | NA | many
TGCAGCGTGCTTGTGGGAAACACCATATATTTT | CSVLVGNTIYF | TRBJ1-3 | TRBV29-1 | NA | NA
TGTGCCAGCAGCTTTGTTCTCACAGATACGCAGTATTTT | CASSFVLTDTQYF | TRBJ2-3 | TRBV11-2 | NA | many
TGTGCCTGGAGGGGGACAGATCAGCCCCAGCATTTT | CAWRGTDQPQHF | TRBJ1-5 | TRBV30 | TRBD1 | few
TGTGCCAGCAGCCCGCGCTTTGGACACCGGTCGGACGATGAGCAGTTCTTC | CASSPRFGHRSDDEQFF | TRBJ2-1 | TRBV7-9 | NA | many
TGTGCCAGCAGTTTGGATGGGGTTGCTTCACCCCTCCACTTT | CASSLDGVASPLHF | TRBJ1-6 | TRBV28 | NA | many
TGTGCCTGGCGGACTAGCGGAACCTACGAGCAGTACTTC | CAWRTSGTYEQYF | TRBJ2-7 | TRBV30 | TRBD2 | many
TGTGCCACCAGTGATTTGGGCCTGGGGACCCAGTACTTC | CATSDLGLGTQYF | TRBJ2-5 | TRBV24-1 | NA | few
TGTGCCAGCAGCTTGGGGAATAGCGTCCGATACAATGAGCAGTTCTTC | CASSLGNSVRYNEQFF | TRBJ2-1 | TRBV5-4 | NA | many